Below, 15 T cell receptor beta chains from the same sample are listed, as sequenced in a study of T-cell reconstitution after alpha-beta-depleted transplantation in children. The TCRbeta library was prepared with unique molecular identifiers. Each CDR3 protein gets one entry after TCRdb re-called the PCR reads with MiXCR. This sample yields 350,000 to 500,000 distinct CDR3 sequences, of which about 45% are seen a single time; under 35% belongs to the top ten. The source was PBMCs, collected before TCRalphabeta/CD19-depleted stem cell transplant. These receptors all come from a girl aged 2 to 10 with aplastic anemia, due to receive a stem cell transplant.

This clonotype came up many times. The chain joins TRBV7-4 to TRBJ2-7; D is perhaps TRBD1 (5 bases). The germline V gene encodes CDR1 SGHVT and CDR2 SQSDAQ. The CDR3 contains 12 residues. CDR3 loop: CLPPTDNYEQYF. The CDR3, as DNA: TGTCTACCACCTACGGACAACTACGAGCAGTACTTC. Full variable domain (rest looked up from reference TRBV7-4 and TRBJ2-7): GAGVSQSPRYKVAKRGRDVALRCDSISGHVTLYWYRQTLGQGSEVLTYSQSDAQRDKSGRPSGRFSAERPERSVSTLKIQRTEQGDSAVYLCLPPTDNYEQYFGPGTRLTVT.

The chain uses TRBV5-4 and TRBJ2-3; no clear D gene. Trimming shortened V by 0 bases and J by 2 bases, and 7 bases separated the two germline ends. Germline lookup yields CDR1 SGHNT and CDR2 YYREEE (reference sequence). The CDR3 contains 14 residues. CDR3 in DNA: TGTGCCAGCAGCTTGGTCGGCTACACAGATACGCAGTATTTT. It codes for CASSLVGYTDTQYF.

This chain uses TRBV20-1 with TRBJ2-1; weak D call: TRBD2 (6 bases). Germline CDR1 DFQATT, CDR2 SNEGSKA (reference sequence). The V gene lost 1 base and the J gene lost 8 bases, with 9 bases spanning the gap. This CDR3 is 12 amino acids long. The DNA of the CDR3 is TGCAGTGCTAGAGGTACTAGCTATGAGCAGTTCTTC. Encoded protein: CSARGTSYEQFF.

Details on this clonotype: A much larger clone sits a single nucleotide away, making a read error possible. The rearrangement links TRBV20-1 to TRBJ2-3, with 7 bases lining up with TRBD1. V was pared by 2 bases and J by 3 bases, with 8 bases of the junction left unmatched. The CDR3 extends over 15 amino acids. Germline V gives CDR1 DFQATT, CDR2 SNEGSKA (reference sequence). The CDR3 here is CSARPVDRATDTQYF. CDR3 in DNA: TGCAGTGCTAGACCGGTAGACAGGGCTACAGATACGCAGTATTTT.

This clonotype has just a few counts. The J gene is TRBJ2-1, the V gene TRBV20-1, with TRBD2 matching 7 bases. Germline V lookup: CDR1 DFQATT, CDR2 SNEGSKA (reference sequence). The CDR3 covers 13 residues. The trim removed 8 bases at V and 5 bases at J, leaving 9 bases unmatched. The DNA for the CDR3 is TGCAGTCCCAGAAGCGGGGCCGACAATGAGCAGTTCTTC. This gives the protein CSPRSGADNEQFF.

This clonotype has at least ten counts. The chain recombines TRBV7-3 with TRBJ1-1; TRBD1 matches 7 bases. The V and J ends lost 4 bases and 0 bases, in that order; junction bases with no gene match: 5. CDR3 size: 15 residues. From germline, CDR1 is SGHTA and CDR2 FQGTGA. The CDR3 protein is CASSSAGQLNTEAFF. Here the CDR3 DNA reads TGTGCCAGCAGCTCGGCGGGACAGCTGAACACTGAAGCTTTCTTT.

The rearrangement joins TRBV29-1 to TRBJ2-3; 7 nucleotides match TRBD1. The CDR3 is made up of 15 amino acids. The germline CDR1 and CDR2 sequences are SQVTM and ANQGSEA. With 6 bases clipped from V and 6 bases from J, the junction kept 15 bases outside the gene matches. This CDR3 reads CSVAMGQTRRDTQYF. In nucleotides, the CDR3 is TGCAGCGTCGCCATGGGACAGACAAGGCGCGATACGCAGTATTTT.

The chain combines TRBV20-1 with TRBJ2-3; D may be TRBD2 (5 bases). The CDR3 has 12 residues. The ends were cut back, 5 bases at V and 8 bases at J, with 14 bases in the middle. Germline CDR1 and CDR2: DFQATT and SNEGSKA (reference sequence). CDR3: CSAPGESRTQYF. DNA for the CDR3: TGCAGTGCTCCTGGGGAGAGTCGTACGCAGTATTTT.

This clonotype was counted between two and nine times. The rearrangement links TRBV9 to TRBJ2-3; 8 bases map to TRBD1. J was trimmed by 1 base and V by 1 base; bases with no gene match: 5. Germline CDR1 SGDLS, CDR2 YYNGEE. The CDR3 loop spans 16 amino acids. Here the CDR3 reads CASSVWGQDGTDTQYF. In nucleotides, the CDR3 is TGTGCCAGCAGCGTATGGGGACAGGACGGCACAGATACGCAGTATTTT.

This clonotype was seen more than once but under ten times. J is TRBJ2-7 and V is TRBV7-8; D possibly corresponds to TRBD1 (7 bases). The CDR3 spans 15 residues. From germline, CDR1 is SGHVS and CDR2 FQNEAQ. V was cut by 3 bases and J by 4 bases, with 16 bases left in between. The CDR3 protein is CASSFPEGARYEQYF. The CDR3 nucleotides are TGTGCCAGCAGCTTCCCGGAGGGGGCCCGATACGAGCAGTACTTC.

CDR3: CASSPGLGSYEQYF. The DNA of the CDR3 is TGTGCCAGTAGTCCCGGACTAGGCTCCTACGAGCAGTACTTC. V usage is TRBV19 and J usage is TRBJ2-7, with 7 positions matching TRBD2. The CDR3 is 14 amino acids. The germline V gene has CDR1 LNHDA and CDR2 SQIVND (reference sequence). V dropped 5 bases and J dropped 0; count of bases not matched to a gene: 4.

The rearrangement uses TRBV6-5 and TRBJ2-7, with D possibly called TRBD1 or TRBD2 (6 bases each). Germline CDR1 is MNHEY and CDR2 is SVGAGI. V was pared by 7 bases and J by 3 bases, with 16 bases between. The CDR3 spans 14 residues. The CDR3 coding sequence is TGTGCCAGCAATTGGGGGCAGGGAGGCTACGAGCAGTACTTC. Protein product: CASNWGQGGYEQYF.

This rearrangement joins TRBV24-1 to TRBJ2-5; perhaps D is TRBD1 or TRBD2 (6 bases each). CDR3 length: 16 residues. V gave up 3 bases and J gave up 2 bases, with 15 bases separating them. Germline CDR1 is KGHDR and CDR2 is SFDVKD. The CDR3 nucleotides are TGTGCCACCAGTGATAGGGGGGTAGGATCACAAGAGACCCAGTACTTC. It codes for CATSDRGVGSQETQYF.

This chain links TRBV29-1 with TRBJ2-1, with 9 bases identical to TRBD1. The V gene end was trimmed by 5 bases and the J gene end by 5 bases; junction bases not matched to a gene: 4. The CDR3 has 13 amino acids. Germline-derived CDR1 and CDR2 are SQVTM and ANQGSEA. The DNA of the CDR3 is TGCAGCGTTTGGACAGGGGAAGACAATGAGCAGTTCTTC. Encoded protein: CSVWTGEDNEQFF.

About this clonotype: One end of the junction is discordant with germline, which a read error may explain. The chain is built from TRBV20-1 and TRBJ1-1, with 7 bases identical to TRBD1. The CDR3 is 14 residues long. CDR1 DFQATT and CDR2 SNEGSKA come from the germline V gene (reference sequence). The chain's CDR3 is CSVRADRLNTEAFF. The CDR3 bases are TGCAGTGTTAGAGCGGACAGGTTGAACACTGAAGCTTTCTTT.